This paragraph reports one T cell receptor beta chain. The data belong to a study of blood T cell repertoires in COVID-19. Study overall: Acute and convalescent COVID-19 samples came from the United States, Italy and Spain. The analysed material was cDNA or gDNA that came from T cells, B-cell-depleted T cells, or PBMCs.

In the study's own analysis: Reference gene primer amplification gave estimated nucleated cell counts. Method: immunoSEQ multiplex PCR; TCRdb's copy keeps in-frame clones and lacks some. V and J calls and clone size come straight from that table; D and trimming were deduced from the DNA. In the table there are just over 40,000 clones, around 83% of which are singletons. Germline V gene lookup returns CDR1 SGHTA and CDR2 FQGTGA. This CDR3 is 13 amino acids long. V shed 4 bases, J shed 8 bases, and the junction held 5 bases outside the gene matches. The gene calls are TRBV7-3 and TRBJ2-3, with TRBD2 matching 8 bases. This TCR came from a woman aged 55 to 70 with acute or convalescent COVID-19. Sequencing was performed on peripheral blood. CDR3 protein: CASSSLLAGTQYF. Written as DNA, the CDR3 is TGTGCCAGCAGCTCCCTCCTAGCGGGTACGCAGTATTTT.